These 13 T cell receptor beta chains were sequenced from one sample in a study of CD4 T cells in relation to SARS-CoV-2 and coronaviruses. This table comes from immunoSEQ multiplex PCR, and its TCRdb copy is limited to in-frame clones, with some not included. The table shows 35,000 or so clones, with more than 60% occurring only once. These TCRs are of unknown antigen specificity. Sequenced material: memory CD4+ T cells from PBMCs, cultured in vitro. Receptors were obtained from an adult with COVID-19.

The CDR3 nucleotides are TGTGCCAGCAGCACGAGGACAGGGGTGATAGGAGAGACCCAGTACTTC. Translation: CASSTRTGVIGETQYF. This chain connects TRBV7-8 to TRBJ2-5, with TRBD1 matching 9 bases. V gave up 5 bases and J gave up 4 bases; unmatched junction bases: 11. The CDR3 has 16 residues. CDR1 is SGHVS and CDR2 is FQNEAQ in the germline V gene.

The V and J genes are TRBV2 and TRBJ2-4; tentatively, D is TRBD2 (6 bases). The germline gives CDR1 SNHLY, CDR2 FYNNEI. The CDR3 totals 14 residues. Between the trimmed V and J ends, which lost 10 bases and 8 bases, there was a span of 21 bases. CDR3 DNA sequence: TGTGCCACGCTTTCCGGGACTGGACTTGACATTCAGTACTTC. Its translation is CATLSGTGLDIQYF.

The V call is TRBV2, the J call TRBJ2-7, with a weak D call TRBD2 (5 bases). V lost 8 bases and J lost 2, with 19 bases in between. This CDR3 comprises 15 residues. CDR1 SNHLY and CDR2 FYNNEI come from the germline V gene. CDR3 DNA sequence: TGTGCCAGCGGTCTCCGGGATAGGCCCCCCTACGAGCAGTACTTC. Encoded protein: CASGLRDRPPYEQYF.

The chain is built from TRBV6-2 or TRBV6-3 and TRBJ2-7, with TRBD2 matching 11 bases. V dropped 2 bases and J dropped 1; count of bases not matched to a gene: 10. Germline V lookup: CDR1 MNHEY, CDR2 SVGEGT. The CDR3 sequence is 18 residues long. This chain's CDR3 is CASSYTGTSGSWSYEQYF. As DNA, the CDR3 is TGTGCCAGCAGTTACACCGGGACTAGCGGAAGTTGGTCCTACGAGCAGTACTTC.

The chain carries TRBV11-3 and TRBJ2-1; D is ambiguous. CDR3 length: 15 amino acids. CDR1 and CDR2 (germline): SGHNT, YENEEA. Trimming stripped 5 bases from V and 4 bases from J, with 15 bases between. The CDR3 spells CASSPQLGLYNEQFF. The CDR3 bases are TGTGCCAGCAGCCCCCAATTGGGCCTTTACAATGAGCAGTTCTTC. The whole variable domain, remainder taken from reference TRBV11-3 and TRBJ2-1, is EAGVVQSPRYKIIEKKQPVAFWCNPISGHNTLYWYLQNLGQGPELLIRYENEEAVDDSQLPKDRFSAERLKGVDSTLKIQPAELGDSAVYLCASSPQLGLYNEQFFGPGTRLTVL.

The CDR3, as DNA: TGTGCCAGCAGCGGGGAGAGATACACTGAAGCTTTCTTT. Its protein product is CASSGERYTEAFF. V usage is TRBV9 and J usage is TRBJ1-1, with D uncertain. V was clipped by 3 bases and J by 3 bases, with 9 bases between them. CDR1 and CDR2 from the germline V gene are SGDLS and YYNGEE. This CDR3 comprises 13 residues. The whole variable domain, remainder taken from reference TRBV9 and TRBJ1-1, is DSGVTQTPKHLITATGQRVTLRCSPRSGDLSVYWYQQSLDQGLQFLIQYYNGEERAKGNILERFSAQQFPDLHSELNLSSLELGDSALYFCASSGERYTEAFFGQGTRLTVV.

The V gene is TRBV7-9, the J gene TRBJ1-2; D is possibly TRBD1 (6 bases). CDR1 SEHNR and CDR2 FQNEAQ come from the germline V gene (reference sequence). The CDR3 runs to 15 residues. Trimming shortened V by 4 bases and J by 0 bases, and 12 bases separated the two germline ends. The CDR3 reads CASSSTTGTNYGYTF. The DNA of the CDR3 is TGTGCCAGCAGCTCGACGACAGGAACTAACTATGGCTACACCTTC.

This clone showed up just a few times. This chain links TRBV4-3 with TRBJ2-1, with D possibly being TRBD1 (5 bases). CDR1 and CDR2 (germline): LGHNA, YSLEER. The CDR3 sequence is 14 residues long. The germline V and J ends were trimmed by 6 bases and 0 bases, with 9 bases remaining between them. The CDR3 DNA is TGCGCCAGCAGTGTAGACAGCTCCTACAATGAGCAGTTCTTC. Translating it yields CASSVDSSYNEQFF.

The chain is built from TRBV6-2 or TRBV6-3 and TRBJ2-3; D tentatively fits TRBD1 or TRBD2 (5 bases each). V lost 2 bases and J 6 bases, leaving 6 bases between the germline ends. Germline CDR1 MNHEY, CDR2 SVGEGT. This CDR3 spans 12 amino acids. CDR3 bases: TGTGCCAGCAGTTACGGGGACGATACGCAGTATTTT. This encodes CASSYGDDTQYF.

J is TRBJ1-5 and V is TRBV6-2 or TRBV6-3, with 7 bases identical to TRBD1. V shed 5 bases, J shed 2 bases, and the junction held 12 bases outside the gene matches. Germline CDR1 is MNHEY and CDR2 is SVGEGT. This CDR3 has 17 amino acids. CDR3 amino acids: CASSKARNRGGNQPQHF. DNA of the CDR3: TGTGCCAGCAGTAAAGCGCGTAACAGGGGTGGCAATCAGCCCCAGCATTTT.

The chain has TRBV6-2 or TRBV6-3 and TRBJ2-2; D call uncertain. The germline CDR1 and CDR2 sequences are MNHEY and SVGEGT. V gave up 2 bases and J gave up 3 bases, with 4 bases separating them. The CDR3 loop spans 13 amino acids. The CDR3 coding sequence is TGTGCCAGCAGTTACAGGGACACCGGGGAGCTGTTTTTT. It translates to CASSYRDTGELFF.

The chain employs TRBV6-5 and TRBJ1-1; no clear D gene. This CDR3 is built from 12 residues. The V gene lost 10 bases and the J gene lost 2 bases, with 11 bases spanning the gap. CDR1 and CDR2 (germline): MNHEY, SVGAGI. The CDR3 DNA reads as TGTGCCAAGAATAGGGTTAACACTGAAGCTTTCTTT. It translates to CAKNRVNTEAFF.

The chain employs TRBV19 and TRBJ1-5; 7 bases map to TRBD1. CDR1 is LNHDA and CDR2 is SQIVND in the germline V gene (reference sequence). The V segment lost 7 bases and the J segment 0 bases; nucleotides outside the gene matches: 6. The CDR3 contains 15 residues. CDR3 sequence reads: CASKGQLYSNQPQHF. As DNA, the CDR3 is TGTGCCAGTAAGGGACAGCTCTATAGCAATCAGCCCCAGCATTTT.